This T cell receptor (beta chain) was identified during a study of cytomegalovirus exposure and HLA in healthy donors. Turning to the study itself: Prior work identified 100 million to 130 million unique TCR beta sequences in roughly 180 million T cells. General study findings and limits: Most TCR sequences were uncommon, yet certain public TCRs appeared in many donors. Earlier findings revealed that most TCR beta V segments proved productive either about 87% or about 30% of the time.

The germline V gene encodes CDR1 MNHNS and CDR2 SASEGT. The ends lost 7 bases at V and 2 bases at J; junction bases unmatched: 5. CDR3 length: 14 amino acids. With respect to this clone: The antigen remains undetermined.

Primers included in the PCR were 60 Vbeta and 13 Jbeta primers. Clones were read by immunoSEQ multiplex PCR, and TCRdb kept only the in-frame ones, dropping some. The sample has about 180,000 clones, approximately 82% seen once. Sample: PBMCs. V and J are TRBV6-1 and TRBJ2-3; 8 bases are shared with TRBD1. The TCR was taken from a girl aged 2-10 years in good health and CMV-seropositive. In nucleotides, the CDR3 is TGTGCCAGCACCCGGGGACAGGACACAGATACGCAGTATTTT. This sequence encodes CASTRGQDTDTQYF.